This TCR beta chain was captured in a study of shared clonotypes between healthy human individuals. Study results and caveats: The study generally estimated greater richness for naive than memory subsets.

The CDR3 totals 14 residues. Per germline, CDR1 SEHNR and CDR2 FQNEAQ (reference sequence). V was pared by 3 bases and J by 7 bases, with 1 base of the junction left unmatched. As concerns this clone: Antigen unknown. The same CDR3 can be traced to other DNA sequences in this sample.

Here immunoSEQ multiplex PCR was the method, and the copy in TCRdb shows in-frame clones only, minus some. The data show under 2.5 million clones, just under 95% seen once. The sequence was collected from a man between 18 and 29 years old in good health. Some clones in this sample may be carry-over from other donors' samples. The sample consisted of naive CD4+ T cells from PBMCs. Stated subset: CD45RA+ positively selected. The chain couples TRBV7-9 to TRBJ2-1; 12 bases align to TRBD2. CDR3 residues: CASSFGTSGNEQFF. The CDR3 nucleotides read TGTGCCAGCAGCTTTGGGACTAGCGGGAATGAGCAGTTCTTC.